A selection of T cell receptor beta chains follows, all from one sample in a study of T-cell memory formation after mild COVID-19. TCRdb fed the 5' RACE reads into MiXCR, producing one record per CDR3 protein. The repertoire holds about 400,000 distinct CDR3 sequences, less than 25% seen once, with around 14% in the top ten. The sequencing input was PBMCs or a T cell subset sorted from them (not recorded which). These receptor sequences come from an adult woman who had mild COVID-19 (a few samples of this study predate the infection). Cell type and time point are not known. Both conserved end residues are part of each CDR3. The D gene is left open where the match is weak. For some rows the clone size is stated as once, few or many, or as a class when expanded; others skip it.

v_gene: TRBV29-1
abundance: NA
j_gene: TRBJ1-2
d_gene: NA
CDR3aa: CSVLARGYTF
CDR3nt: TGCAGCGTCCTCGCGAGGGGCTACACCTTC

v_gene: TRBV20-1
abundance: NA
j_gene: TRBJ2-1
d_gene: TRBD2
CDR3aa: CSANPTTASGGALEQFF
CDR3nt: TGCAGTGCTAACCCTACTACCGCTAGCGGGGGGGCTTTGGAGCAGTTCTTC

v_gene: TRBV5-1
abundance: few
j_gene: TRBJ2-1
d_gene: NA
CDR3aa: CASSLVAAGASNEQFF
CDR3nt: TGCGCCAGCAGCTTGGTTGCGGCGGGGGCTAGCAATGAGCAGTTCTTC

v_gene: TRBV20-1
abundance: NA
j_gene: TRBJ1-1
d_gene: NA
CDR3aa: CSAGIPQRPNTEAFF
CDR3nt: TGCAGTGCTGGAATTCCCCAAAGGCCTAACACTGAAGCTTTCTTT

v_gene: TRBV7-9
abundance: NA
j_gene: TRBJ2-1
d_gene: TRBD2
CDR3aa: CASSSAGDWDEQFF
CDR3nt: TGTGCCAGCAGCTCGGCGGGAGATTGGGATGAGCAGTTCTTC

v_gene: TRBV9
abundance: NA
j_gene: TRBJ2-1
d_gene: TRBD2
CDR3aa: CASSVAPSGGQNEQFF
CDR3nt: TGTGCCAGCAGCGTAGCTCCTAGCGGGGGCCAGAATGAGCAGTTCTTC

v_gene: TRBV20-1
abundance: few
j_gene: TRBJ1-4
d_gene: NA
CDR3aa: CSATGGDGGEKLFF
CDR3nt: TGCAGTGCAACCGGCGGAGACGGAGGCGAAAAACTGTTTTTT

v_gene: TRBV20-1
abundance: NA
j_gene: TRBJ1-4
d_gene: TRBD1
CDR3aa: CSAWDSRANEKLFF
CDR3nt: TGCAGTGCATGGGACAGCAGGGCTAATGAAAAACTGTTTTTT

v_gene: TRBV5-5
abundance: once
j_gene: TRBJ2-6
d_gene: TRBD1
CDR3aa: CASSRQTGVLPGANVLTF
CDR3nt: TGTGCCAGCAGCCGCCAGACAGGGGTCCTACCTGGGGCCAACGTCCTGACTTTC

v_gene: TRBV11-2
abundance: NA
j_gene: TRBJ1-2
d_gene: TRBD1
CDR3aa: CASSYDREYGYTF
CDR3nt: TGTGCCAGCAGTTACGACAGGGAATATGGCTACACCTTC